The rows below give T cell receptor beta chains drawn from one sample of a study of shared clonotypes between healthy human individuals. Assay used: immunoSEQ multiplex PCR; TCRdb lists only in-frame clones, some missing. The sample has about 2.3 million clones; 85% to 95% are singletons. Sequenced: naive CD4+ T cells from PBMCs. The receptors shown here come from a man aged 18-30 years in good health. Some clones in this sample may be carry-over from other donors' samples. CDR3s include the opening cysteine and the closing phenylalanine or tryptophan. The D gene is left open where the match is weak. A row's size may be missing; if present it is once, few, many or a size class.

TRBD1	TRBV30	few	TRBJ1-1	CAWSLGQGTPEAFF	TGTGCCTGGAGTTTGGGACAGGGAACGCCTGAAGCTTTCTTT
.	TRBV7-2	.	TRBJ2-1	CASSLGAGSYNEQFF	TGTGCCAGCAGCTTGGGAGCGGGCTCCTACAATGAGCAGTTCTTC
.	TRBV29-1	.	TRBJ1-2	CSATGFPGYGYTF	TGCAGCGCTACGGGGTTCCCAGGCTATGGCTACACCTTC
TRBD1	TRBV2	.	TRBJ2-1	CASNIIGGHNEQFF	TGTGCCAGCAACATTATAGGGGGCCACAATGAGCAGTTCTTC
TRBD2	TRBV7-3	.	TRBJ2-1	CASSLIGQTSGRSNEQFF	TGTGCCAGCAGCTTAATCGGCCAGACTAGCGGGAGGTCCAATGAGCAGTTCTTC
TRBD2	TRBV5-4	.	TRBJ2-3	CASSRGTSGRVDTQYF	TGTGCCAGCAGCCGGGGGACTAGCGGGAGGGTTGATACGCAGTATTTT
.	TRBV5-1	once	TRBJ2-5	CASGGEETQYF	TGCGCCAGCGGGGGTGAAGAGACCCAGTACTTC
.	TRBV5-1	once	TRBJ2-1	CASSPELAANEQFF	TGCGCCAGCAGCCCCGAGTTAGCTGCCAATGAGCAGTTCTTC
.	TRBV5-1	.	TRBJ1-3	CASKVDGSGNTIYF	TGCGCCAGTAAGGTGGACGGCTCTGGAAACACCATATATTTT
.	TRBV11-2	.	TRBJ1-5	CASSPGLGQPQHF	TGTGCCAGCAGCCCGGGTTTGGGTCAGCCCCAGCATTTT
.	TRBV5-1	.	TRBJ2-6	CASSLANSGANVLTF	TGCGCCAGCAGCTTGGCGAACTCTGGGGCCAACGTCCTGACTTTC
TRBD2	TRBV18	.	TRBJ2-1	CASSPLSREVYNEQFF	TGTGCCAGCTCACCATTGTCGCGGGAGGTCTACAATGAGCAGTTCTTC
TRBD2	TRBV5-4	.	TRBJ2-3	CASSSGGNTDTQYF	TGTGCCAGCAGCTCGGGGGGGAACACAGATACGCAGTATTTT
.	TRBV2	.	TRBJ1-4	CASGRAPQFF	TGTGCCAGCGGGAGGGCTCCCCAGTTTTTT
TRBD2	TRBV29-1	.	TRBJ2-3	CSVKTSGSTDTQYF	TGCAGCGTTAAGACTAGCGGTAGCACAGATACGCAGTATTTT
.	TRBV6-1	.	TRBJ2-5	CASNLIPGVGETQYF	TGTGCCAGCAACCTCATTCCCGGGGTTGGGGAGACCCAGTACTTC
.	TRBV18	once	TRBJ2-7	CASSPSGRVDYEQYF	TGTGCCAGCTCACCATCGGGCAGGGTCGACTACGAGCAGTACTTC
.	TRBV7-2	few	TRBJ2-2	CASSFQATPNTGELFF	TGTGCCAGCAGCTTCCAAGCCACCCCGAACACCGGGGAGCTGTTTTTT
.	TRBV11-2	.	TRBJ1-3	CASSPRRGAGNTIYF	TGTGCCAGCAGCCCGCGCAGGGGCGCTGGAAACACCATATATTTT
.	TRBV9	once	TRBJ1-3	CASSVEFGGPTGNTIYF	TGTGCCAGCAGCGTAGAGTTCGGGGGGCCAACGGGAAACACCATATATTTT
.	TRBV28	.	TRBJ2-7	CASTTQALEQYF	TGTGCCAGCACGACTCAAGCCCTCGAGCAGTACTTC
.	TRBV7-3	.	TRBJ2-6	CASSHEGAGANVLTF	TGTGCCAGCAGCCACGAAGGGGCTGGGGCCAACGTCCTGACTTTC
TRBD1	TRBV7-2	.	TRBJ1-1	CASSLQGGVTEAFF	TGTGCCAGCAGCTTACAGGGGGGAGTCACTGAAGCTTTCTTT
TRBD2	TRBV4-1	.	TRBJ2-7	CASSQDWSGSLRSTYEQYF	TGCGCCAGCAGCCAAGATTGGAGCGGGAGTCTTCGAAGCACCTACGAGCAGTACTTC
.	TRBV7-9	once	TRBJ1-4	CASSLGTGLNEKLFF	TGTGCCAGCAGCTTAGGAACAGGGCTAAATGAAAAACTGTTTTTT
.	TRBV9	.	TRBJ1-2	CASSVGGGAAYGYTF	TGTGCCAGCAGCGTAGGGGGGGGCGCCGCCTATGGCTACACCTTC
.	TRBV7-3	.	TRBJ2-5	CASSTTSQETQYF	TGTGCCAGCAGCACGACTAGCCAAGAGACCCAGTACTTC
.	TRBV7-2	.	TRBJ2-7	CASSLSRDSYEQYF	TGTGCCAGCAGCTTATCCCGGGACTCCTACGAGCAGTACTTC
.	TRBV9	.	TRBJ1-5	CASSSGAGANQPQHF	TGTGCCAGCAGCTCAGGGGCAGGTGCAAATCAGCCCCAGCATTTT
TRBD1	TRBV7-9	.	TRBJ1-1	CASRTGGWNTEAFF	TGTGCCAGCAGAACAGGGGGCTGGAACACTGAAGCTTTCTTT
.	TRBV7-3	once	TRBJ2-7	CASSLSHSYEQYF	TGTGCCAGCAGCTTGTCCCACTCCTACGAGCAGTACTTC
TRBD1	TRBV7-9	.	TRBJ2-3	CASSSTGRDTQYF	TGTGCCAGCAGCTCGACAGGGCGAGATACGCAGTATTTT
TRBD1	TRBV28	.	TRBJ2-2	CATLGQGVGGELFF	TGTGCCACCCTCGGACAGGGGGTCGGCGGGGAGCTGTTTTTT
.	TRBV6-6	.	TRBJ1-2	CASSTRQVTYGYTF	TGTGCCAGCAGTACCCGACAGGTCACCTATGGCTACACCTTC
.	TRBV6-1	.	TRBJ1-2	CASLKVDYGYTF	TGTGCCAGCTTGAAGGTTGACTATGGCTACACCTTC
.	TRBV5-6	.	TRBJ2-2	CASSLRGGELFF	TGTGCCAGCAGCTTGCGGGGCGGGGAGCTGTTTTTT
TRBD1	TRBV9	few	TRBJ2-2	CASSADRATGELFF	TGTGCCAGCAGCGCGGACAGGGCCACCGGGGAGCTGTTTTTT
.	TRBV29-1	.	TRBJ1-1	CSVAQAEAFF	TGCTCCGTAGCACAGGCTGAAGCTTTCTTT
.	TRBV15	.	TRBJ2-7	CATSSKTPFGSSYEQYF	TGTGCCACCAGCAGTAAGACCCCATTCGGGAGCTCCTACGAGCAGTACTTC
.	TRBV6-6	.	TRBJ1-5	CASTTGAVNQPQHF	TGTGCCAGCACCACCGGGGCAGTAAATCAGCCCCAGCATTTT
.	TRBV4-1	.	TRBJ2-1	CASSPSGGGGYNEQFF	TGCGCCAGCAGCCCGTCGGGGGGCGGAGGATACAATGAGCAGTTCTTC
.	TRBV11-1	.	TRBJ2-5	CASTNTEGLWETQYF	TGTGCCAGCACCAATACCGAGGGGTTATGGGAGACCCAGTACTTC
TRBD2	TRBV7-3	.	TRBJ2-5	CASSYSGSGETQYF	TGTGCCAGCAGTTATAGCGGGAGTGGCGAGACCCAGTACTTC
.	TRBV6-5	.	TRBJ2-7	CASSYSGGSTYEQYF	TGTGCCAGCAGTTACTCGGGCGGTTCAACCTACGAGCAGTACTTC
.	TRBV19	.	TRBJ1-1	CASRAGALLNTEAFF	TGTGCCAGTAGGGCGGGGGCTCTTCTGAACACTGAAGCTTTCTTT
TRBD1	TRBV30	once	TRBJ2-7	CAWRRPRDSQSYEQYF	TGTGCCTGGAGACGCCCCCGGGACAGCCAATCCTACGAGCAGTACTTC
TRBD2	TRBV29-1	.	TRBJ2-1	CSAIGLAAVYEQFF	TGCAGCGCAATAGGACTAGCTGCAGTCTATGAGCAGTTCTTC
.	TRBV19	.	TRBJ1-2	CASSIGQRNYGYTF	TGTGCCAGTAGTATAGGCCAGAGAAACTATGGCTACACCTTC
TRBD1	TRBV30	.	TRBJ1-1	CAWSEGQGTRAFF	TGTGCCTGGAGCGAGGGACAGGGGACTCGAGCTTTCTTT
.	TRBV7-2	.	TRBJ2-7	CASSLVGQIYEQYF	TGTGCCAGCAGCTTAGTTGGGCAGATCTACGAGCAGTACTTC
TRBD1	TRBV5-8	.	TRBJ1-4	CASSLGQGDNEKLFF	TGTGCCAGCAGCCTAGGACAGGGTGATAATGAAAAACTGTTTTTT
TRBD2	TRBV7-9	.	TRBJ2-3	CASSSRGGGTDTQYF	TGTGCCAGCAGTTCTAGGGGAGGGGGCACAGATACGCAGTATTTT
TRBD2	TRBV6-4	few	TRBJ2-2	CASSIGLAAGELFF	TGTGCCAGCAGTATCGGACTAGCGGCCGGGGAGCTGTTTTTT
.	TRBV5-1	.	TRBJ2-7	CASSLAGGTIYEQYF	TGCGCCAGCAGCTTGGCCGGGGGAACGATCTACGAGCAGTACTTC